The 14 T cell receptor beta chains below all came from one sample that was sequenced in a study of shared clonotypes between healthy human individuals. Repertoires were generated with immunoSEQ multiplex PCR, while TCRdb's copy carries only in-frame clones and drops some. The sample includes around 2.5 million clones, roughly 93% of them seen just once. The source material was naive CD4+ T cells from PBMCs. Subset noted: CD45RA+ positively selected. The receptor source for this set is a man younger than 30 in good health. Some clones in this sample may be carry-over from other donors' samples.

This clone has just one count. The chain joins TRBV19 to TRBJ2-2; perhaps TRBD1 as D (6 bases). CDR3 size: 14 residues. The ends were cut back, 4 bases at V and 5 bases at J, with 11 bases in the middle. Germline CDR1 reads LNHDA; CDR2 reads SQIVND (reference sequence). DNA for the CDR3: TGTGCCAGTAGTACTTCTAGGGGGACCGGGGAGCTGTTTTTT. This codes for CASSTSRGTGELFF.

The chain carries TRBV6-4 and TRBJ1-5; 8 nucleotides agree with TRBD1. In germline, CDR1 is MRHNA, CDR2 SNTAGT. V shed 8 bases, J shed 7 bases, and the junction held 16 bases outside the gene matches. The CDR3 is 16 amino acids. The DNA for the CDR3 is TGTGCCAGCCCCCAACCTGACAGGGGAGAAGGACAGCCCCAGCATTTT. Translating it yields CASPQPDRGEGQPQHF.

With regard to this clone: Other DNA sequences of this sample code for an identical CDR3. Here the CDR3 reads CASSLLGADTQYF. The CDR3 DNA is TGTGCCAGCAGCTTGCTGGGGGCAGATACGCAGTATTTT. The chain recombines TRBV7-3 with TRBJ2-3; D might be TRBD1 or TRBD2, each matching 5 bases. Germline V CDR1 and CDR2: SGHTA, FQGTGA. V gave up 3 bases and J gave up 4 bases, with 8 bases separating them. The CDR3 consists of 13 residues.

A word on this clone: The sample contains more than one DNA sequence encoding this CDR3. J is TRBJ2-3 and V is TRBV5-1; D gene uncertain. From germline, CDR1 is SGHRS and CDR2 YFSETQ. Trimming took off 0 bases at V and 1 base at J, with 9 bases between the two ends. The CDR3 has 15 residues. CDR3 coding DNA: TGCGCCAGCAGCTTGGGAGGTGGGGGCACAGATACGCAGTATTTT. Protein sequence: CASSLGGGGTDTQYF.

The genes are TRBV28 and TRBJ2-2; D is ambiguous. With 10 bases removed from V and 2 bases from J, the gap between germline ends came to 11 bases. This CDR3 has 13 amino acids. CDR1 and CDR2 from the germline V gene are MDHEN and SYDVKM. The CDR3 region has the DNA TGTGCCACCCTTCCCCCAAACACCGGGGAGCTGTTTTTT. Translating gives CATLPPNTGELFF.

Note on this clone: At one end the junction does not follow the germline gene, possibly because of a read error. The chain couples TRBV18 to TRBJ1-1; no firm D call. This CDR3 is built from 15 residues. Germline assignment: CDR1 KGHSH and CDR2 LQKENI. The CDR3 loop reads CANSPGLPPNTEAFF. The CDR3 coding sequence is TGTGCCAACTCACCGGGCCTCCCTCCTAACACTGAAGCTTTCTTT. Variable domain in full (rest from reference TRBV18 and TRBJ1-1): NAGVMQNPRHLVRRRGQEARLRCSPMKGHSHVYWYRQLPEEGLKFMVYLQKENIIDESGMPKERFSAEFPKEGPSILRIQQVVRGDSAAYFCANSPGLPPNTEAFFGQGTRLTVV.

Concerning this clone itself: Distinct nucleotide sequences in the sample also encode this CDR3. This rearrangement joins TRBV5-1 to TRBJ2-3; 9 nucleotides line up with TRBD1. CDR1 and CDR2 (germline): SGHRS, YFSETQ. Trimming took 4 bases from V and 4 from J; bases not matched to a gene: 4. The CDR3 consists of 14 residues. The CDR3 sequence: CASSPGQGADTQYF. CDR3 nucleotides: TGCGCCAGCAGCCCGGGACAGGGAGCAGATACGCAGTATTTT.

The chain has TRBV9 and TRBJ1-3, with unresolved D. CDR1 SGDLS and CDR2 YYNGEE come from the germline V gene. V was pared by 4 bases and J by 4 bases, with 9 bases between. This CDR3 region has 13 residues. The chain's CDR3 is CASSSQRGNTIYF. The DNA of the CDR3 is TGTGCCAGCAGCTCCCAAAGGGGAAACACCATATATTTT.

The chain joins TRBV6-5 to TRBJ1-1, with no clear D. The CDR3 totals 14 residues. Trimming removed 7 bases at V and 3 bases at J, with 15 bases between. Germline V gives CDR1 MNHEY, CDR2 SVGAGI. The CDR3 here is CASNEGSGYTEAFF. The CDR3 DNA reads as TGTGCCAGCAATGAGGGTTCGGGTTACACTGAAGCTTTCTTT.

V and J are TRBV27 and TRBJ2-2; 7 bases line up with TRBD2. CDR3 length: 15 amino acids. Germline CDR1 and CDR2: MNHEY and SMNVEV (reference sequence). V lost 4 bases to trimming and J lost 5 bases; unmatched junction nucleotides: 7. Here the CDR3 DNA reads TGTGCCAGCAGTTGGGGGAGGGCGGGAACCGGGGAGCTGTTTTTT. Translation gives CASSWGRAGTGELFF.

This chain connects TRBV28 to TRBJ2-1, with D perhaps being TRBD1 or TRBD2 (5 bases each). With 3 bases removed from V and 6 bases from J, the gap between germline ends came to 15 bases. Looked up from germline, CDR1 is MDHEN and CDR2 is SYDVKM. This CDR3 spans 15 amino acids. In DNA, the CDR3 is TGTGCCAGCAGTTTTCTCTGGGGACGCATCAATGAGCAGTTCTTC. This translates into CASSFLWGRINEQFF.

This chain joins TRBV7-3 and TRBJ2-3, with D perhaps TRBD1 or TRBD2 (5 bases each). V shed 6 bases and J shed 4 bases, with 23 bases lying between them. The CDR3 is 17 residues long. CDR1 SGHTA and CDR2 FQGTGA come from the germline V gene. The CDR3 DNA is TGTGCCAGCAGGAAGGGGTGGGCAGGACCGGGATCAGATACGCAGTATTTT. This gives the protein CASRKGWAGPGSDTQYF.

The genes are TRBV2 and TRBJ2-1, with TRBD2 identical over 7 bases. V lost 3 bases to trimming and J lost 8 bases; unmatched junction nucleotides: 10. From germline, CDR1 is SNHLY and CDR2 FYNNEI. The CDR3 consists of 15 residues. CDR3 loop: CASSETDVRGDEQFF. The CDR3 DNA follows: TGTGCCAGCAGTGAGACGGATGTTCGGGGGGATGAGCAGTTCTTC.

This clone was seen just once. The genes are TRBV10-3 and TRBJ2-5; 11 nucleotides align to TRBD1. Germline values: CDR1 ENHRY, CDR2 SYGVKD. The CDR3 totals 15 residues. V dropped 4 bases and J dropped 0; count of bases not matched to a gene: 1. The DNA of the CDR3 is TGTGCCATCAGTGGGGGACAGGGGGACCAAGAGACCCAGTACTTC. It specifies CAISGGQGDQETQYF.